Here is one T cell receptor beta chain with its context. Its specificity is unknown. One junction end does not reproduce the germline sequence, and a read error may be involved. The sample holds other DNA sequences that translate to the same CDR3. The data were obtained in a study of cytomegalovirus exposure and HLA in healthy donors. Study-wide background: Most genotyped donors, roughly 83% of about 400, had Caucasian-associated genetic ancestry. Study results and caveats: Most sequenced TCRs were rare (though some public TCRs occurred in many donors). Reported findings show TCR beta sequences accurately forecast HLA-A and HLA-B alleles in most subjects.

Both 60 Vbeta primers and 13 Jbeta primers went into the PCR. Sequenced by immunoSEQ multiplex PCR; TCRdb stores in-frame clones only, minus some. The profile covers about 140,000 clones, with around 76% appearing a single time and approximately 4% taken by the ten largest. The CDR3 has 15 residues. Germline values: CDR1 SNHLY, CDR2 FYNNEI. The sequencing input was PBMCs. The chain recombines TRBV2 with TRBJ1-6; possibly TRBD1 for D (6 bases). This sequence was found in a man aged 18 to 30 in good health and CMV-seronegative. CDR3 bases: TGTGCCAGCAGTGTGGACAGCTCCTATAATTCCCCCCTCCACTTT. Its protein product is CASSVDSSYNSPLHF.